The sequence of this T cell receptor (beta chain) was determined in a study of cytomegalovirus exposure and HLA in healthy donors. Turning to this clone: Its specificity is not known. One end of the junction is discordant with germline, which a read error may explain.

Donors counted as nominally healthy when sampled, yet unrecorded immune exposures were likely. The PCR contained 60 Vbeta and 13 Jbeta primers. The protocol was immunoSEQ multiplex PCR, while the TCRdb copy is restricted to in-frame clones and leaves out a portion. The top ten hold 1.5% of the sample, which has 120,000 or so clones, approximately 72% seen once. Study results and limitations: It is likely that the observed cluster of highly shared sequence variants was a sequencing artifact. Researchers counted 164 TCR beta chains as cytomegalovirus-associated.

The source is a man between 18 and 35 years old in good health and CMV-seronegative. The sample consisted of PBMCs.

The CDR3 nucleotides are TGTTCCAGCAGCCAAGGGACTAGCGGATTCTACGAGCAGTACTTC. It is translated as CSSSQGTSGFYEQYF. The chain uses TRBV4-2 and TRBJ2-7; TRBD2 aligns across 11 bases. Germline V gene sequence: CDR1 LGHNA, CDR2 YNFKEQ. This CDR3 contains 15 residues.